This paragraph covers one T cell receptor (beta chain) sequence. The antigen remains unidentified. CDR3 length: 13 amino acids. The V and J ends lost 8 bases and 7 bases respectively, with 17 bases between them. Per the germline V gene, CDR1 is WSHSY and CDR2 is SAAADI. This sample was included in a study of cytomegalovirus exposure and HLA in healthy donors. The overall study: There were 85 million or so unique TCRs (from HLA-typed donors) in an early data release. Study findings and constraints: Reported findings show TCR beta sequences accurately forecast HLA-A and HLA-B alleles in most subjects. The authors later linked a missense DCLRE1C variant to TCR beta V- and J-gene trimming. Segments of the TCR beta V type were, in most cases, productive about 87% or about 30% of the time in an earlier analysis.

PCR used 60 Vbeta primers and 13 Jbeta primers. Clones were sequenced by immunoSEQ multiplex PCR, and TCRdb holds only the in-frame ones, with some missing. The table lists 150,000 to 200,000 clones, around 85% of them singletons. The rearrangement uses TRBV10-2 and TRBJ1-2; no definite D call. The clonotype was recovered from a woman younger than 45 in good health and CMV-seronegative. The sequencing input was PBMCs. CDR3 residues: CASPPVGEGGYTF. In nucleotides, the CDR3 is TGCGCCAGCCCGCCAGTCGGAGAGGGTGGCTACACCTTC.